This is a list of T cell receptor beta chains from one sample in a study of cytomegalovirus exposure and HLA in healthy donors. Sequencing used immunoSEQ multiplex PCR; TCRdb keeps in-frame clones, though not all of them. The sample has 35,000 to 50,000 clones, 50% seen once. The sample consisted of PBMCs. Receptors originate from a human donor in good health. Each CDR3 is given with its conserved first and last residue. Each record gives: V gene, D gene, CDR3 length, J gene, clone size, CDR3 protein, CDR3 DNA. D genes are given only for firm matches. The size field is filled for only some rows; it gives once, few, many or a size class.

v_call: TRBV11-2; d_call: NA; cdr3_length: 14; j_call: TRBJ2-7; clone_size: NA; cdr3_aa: CASSIRDTSYEQYF; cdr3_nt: TGTGCCAGCAGCATCCGGGACACTTCCTACGAGCAGTACTTC
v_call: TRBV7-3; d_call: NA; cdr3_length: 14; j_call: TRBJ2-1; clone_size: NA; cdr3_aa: CASSLLGVYNEQFF; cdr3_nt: TGTGCCAGCAGCTTATTAGGAGTCTACAATGAGCAGTTCTTC
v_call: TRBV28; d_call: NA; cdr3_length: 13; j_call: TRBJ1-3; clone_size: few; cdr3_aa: CASGGGYGNTIYF; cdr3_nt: TGTGCCAGCGGAGGAGGGTACGGAAACACCATATATTTT
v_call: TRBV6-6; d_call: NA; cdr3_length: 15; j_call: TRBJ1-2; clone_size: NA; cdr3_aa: CASIERAAKTYGYTF; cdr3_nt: TGTGCCAGCATCGAGCGGGCCGCGAAAACCTATGGCTACACCTTC
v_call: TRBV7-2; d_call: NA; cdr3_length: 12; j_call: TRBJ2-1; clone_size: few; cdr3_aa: CASSLVRGEQFF; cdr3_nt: TGTGCCAGCAGCTTAGTCAGAGGGGAGCAGTTCTTC
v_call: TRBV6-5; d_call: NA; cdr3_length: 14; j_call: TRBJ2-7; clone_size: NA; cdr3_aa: CASSSAGAYYEQYF; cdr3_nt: TGTGCCAGCAGTTCTGCAGGGGCCTATTACGAGCAGTACTTC
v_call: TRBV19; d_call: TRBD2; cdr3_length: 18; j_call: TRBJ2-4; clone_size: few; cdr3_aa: CASSMSSGGAGAKNIQYF; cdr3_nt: TGTGCCAGTAGTATGAGTAGCGGGGGGGCAGGTGCCAAAAACATTCAGTACTTC
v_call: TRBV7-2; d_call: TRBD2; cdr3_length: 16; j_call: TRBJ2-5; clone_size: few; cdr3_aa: CASSHASGGAGETQYF; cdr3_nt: TGTGCCAGCAGCCACGCTAGCGGGGGGGCCGGAGAGACCCAGTACTTC
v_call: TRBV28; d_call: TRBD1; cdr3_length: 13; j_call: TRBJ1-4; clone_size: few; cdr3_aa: CASSKQGAEKLFF; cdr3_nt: TGTGCCAGCAGTAAACAGGGGGCTGAAAAACTGTTTTTT
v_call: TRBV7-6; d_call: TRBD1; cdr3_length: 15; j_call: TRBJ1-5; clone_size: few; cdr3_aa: CASSLGYRGDQPQHF; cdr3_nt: TGTGCCAGCAGCTTAGGCTACAGGGGGGATCAGCCCCAGCATTTT
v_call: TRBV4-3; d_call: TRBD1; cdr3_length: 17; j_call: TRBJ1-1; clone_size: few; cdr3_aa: CASSQDERGQGLSEAFF; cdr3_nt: TGCGCCAGCAGCCAAGATGAACGCGGACAGGGGTTATCTGAAGCTTTCTTT
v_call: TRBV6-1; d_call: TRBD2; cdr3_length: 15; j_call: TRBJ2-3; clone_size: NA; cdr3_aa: CASSGTSGGADTQYF; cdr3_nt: TGTGCCAGCAGTGGGACTAGCGGGGGGGCAGATACGCAGTATTTT
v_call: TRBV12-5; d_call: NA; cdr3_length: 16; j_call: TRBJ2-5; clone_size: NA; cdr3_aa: CASGSDSWRDQETQYF; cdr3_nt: TGTGCTAGTGGTTCGGACAGCTGGAGAGACCAGGAGACCCAGTACTTC
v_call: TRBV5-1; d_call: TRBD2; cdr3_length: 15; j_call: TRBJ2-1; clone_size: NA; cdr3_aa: CASSRTSGQGNEQFF; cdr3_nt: TGCGCCAGCAGCCGAACTAGCGGCCAAGGTAATGAGCAGTTCTTC
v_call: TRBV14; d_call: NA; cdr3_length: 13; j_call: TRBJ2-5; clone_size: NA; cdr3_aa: CASSPGTSGTQYF; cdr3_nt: TGTGCCAGCAGCCCAGGGACTTCGGGGACCCAGTACTTC
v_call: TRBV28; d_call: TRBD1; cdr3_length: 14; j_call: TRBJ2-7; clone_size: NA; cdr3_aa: CASSVGQEPYEQYF; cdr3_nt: TGTGCCAGCAGTGTGGGACAGGAACCCTACGAGCAGTACTTC
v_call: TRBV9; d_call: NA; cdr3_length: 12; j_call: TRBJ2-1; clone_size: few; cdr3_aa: CASSAPLEALVF; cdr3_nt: TGTGCCAGCAGCGCCCCCCTGGAGGCTTTGGTCTTC
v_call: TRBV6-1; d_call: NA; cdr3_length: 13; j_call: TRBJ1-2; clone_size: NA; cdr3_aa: CASSEGLGAGYTF; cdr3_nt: TGTGCCAGCAGTGAAGGGTTGGGGGCTGGCTACACCTTC
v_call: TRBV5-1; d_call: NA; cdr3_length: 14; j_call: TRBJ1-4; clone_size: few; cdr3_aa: CASSTGRGNEKLFF; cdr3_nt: TGCGCCAGCAGCACGGGACGGGGGAATGAAAAACTGTTTTTT
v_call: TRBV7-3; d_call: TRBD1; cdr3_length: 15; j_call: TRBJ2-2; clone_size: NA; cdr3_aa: CASSFTGGGTGELFF; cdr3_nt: TGTGCCAGCAGCTTTACAGGGGGTGGCACCGGGGAGCTGTTTTTT
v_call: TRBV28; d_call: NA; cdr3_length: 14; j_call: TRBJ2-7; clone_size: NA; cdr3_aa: CASTLRHPTYEQYF; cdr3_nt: TGTGCCAGCACGTTGCGACATCCGACCTACGAGCAGTACTTC
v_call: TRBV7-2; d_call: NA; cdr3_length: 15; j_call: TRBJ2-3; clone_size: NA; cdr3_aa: CASSLARERTDTQYF; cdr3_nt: TGTGCCAGCAGCTTAGCCCGGGAACGAACAGATACGCAGTATTTT
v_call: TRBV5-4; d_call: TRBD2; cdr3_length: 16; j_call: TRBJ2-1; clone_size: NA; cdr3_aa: CASSLGTSGRADEQFF; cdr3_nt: TGTGCCAGCAGCTTGGGAACTAGCGGGAGGGCCGATGAGCAGTTCTTC
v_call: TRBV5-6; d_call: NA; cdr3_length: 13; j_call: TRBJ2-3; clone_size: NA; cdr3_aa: CASSSRVLHTQYF; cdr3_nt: TGTGCCAGCAGCTCCCGAGTATTACATACGCAGTATTTT
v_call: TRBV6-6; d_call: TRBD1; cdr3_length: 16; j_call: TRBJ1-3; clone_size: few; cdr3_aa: CASSPRGDSLTNTIYF; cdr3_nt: TGTGCCAGCAGCCCTCGCGGGGACAGCCTTACGAACACCATATATTTT
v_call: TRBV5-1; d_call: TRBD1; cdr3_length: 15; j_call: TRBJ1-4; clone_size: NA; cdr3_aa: CASSLTGATNEKLFF; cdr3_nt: TGCGCCAGCAGCTTAACAGGGGCAACTAATGAAAAACTGTTTTTT
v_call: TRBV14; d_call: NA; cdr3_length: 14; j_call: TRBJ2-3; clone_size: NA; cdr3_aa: CASSLGLPPGTQYF; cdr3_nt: TGTGCCAGCAGCCTAGGACTCCCCCCTGGTACGCAGTATTTT
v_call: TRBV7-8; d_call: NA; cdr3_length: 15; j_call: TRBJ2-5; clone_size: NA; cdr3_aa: CASSRVGAGEVTQYF; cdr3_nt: TGTGCCAGCAGCCGTGTCGGCGCAGGGGAAGTGACCCAGTACTTC
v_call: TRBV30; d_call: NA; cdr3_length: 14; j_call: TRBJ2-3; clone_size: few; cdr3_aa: CAWSPGPNTDTQYF; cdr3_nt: TGTGCCTGGAGTCCAGGGCCAAACACAGATACGCAGTATTTT
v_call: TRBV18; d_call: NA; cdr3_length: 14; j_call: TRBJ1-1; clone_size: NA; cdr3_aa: CASSPTGLNTEAFF; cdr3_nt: TGTGCCAGCTCACCTACAGGGCTCAACACTGAAGCTTTCTTT
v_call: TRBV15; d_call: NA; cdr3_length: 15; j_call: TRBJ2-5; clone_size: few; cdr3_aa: CATSNSKLGGETQYF; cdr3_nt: TGTGCCACCAGTAATTCTAAGCTGGGGGGAGAGACCCAGTACTTC
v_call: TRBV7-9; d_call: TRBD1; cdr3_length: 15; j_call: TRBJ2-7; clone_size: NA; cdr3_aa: CASSDRDRGHYEQYF; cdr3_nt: TGTGCCAGCAGCGACAGGGACAGGGGGCACTACGAGCAGTACTTC
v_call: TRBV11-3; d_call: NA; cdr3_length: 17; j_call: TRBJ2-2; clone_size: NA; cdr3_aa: CASSAIPGHRNTGELFF; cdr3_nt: TGTGCCAGCAGCGCTATCCCGGGACATAGGAACACCGGGGAGCTGTTTTTT
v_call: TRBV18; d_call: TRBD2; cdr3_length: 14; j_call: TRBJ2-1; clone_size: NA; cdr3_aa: CASSPLAGGNEQFF; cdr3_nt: TGTGCCAGCTCACCGCTAGCGGGGGGGAATGAGCAGTTCTTC
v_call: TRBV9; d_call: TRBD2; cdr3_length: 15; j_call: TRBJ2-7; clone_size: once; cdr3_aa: CASSRAGGSSYEQYF; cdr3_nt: TGTGCCAGCAGCAGAGCGGGCGGGAGTTCCTACGAGCAGTACTTC
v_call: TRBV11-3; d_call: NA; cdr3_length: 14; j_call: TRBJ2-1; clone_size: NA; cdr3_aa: CASAGGGTRNEQFF; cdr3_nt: TGTGCCAGCGCAGGCGGCGGGACCCGTAATGAGCAGTTCTTC
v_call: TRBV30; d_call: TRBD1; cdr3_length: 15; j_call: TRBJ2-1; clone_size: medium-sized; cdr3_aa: CAWSLRQGMYNEQFF; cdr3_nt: TGTGCCTGGAGTCTCCGACAGGGTATGTACAATGAGCAGTTCTTC
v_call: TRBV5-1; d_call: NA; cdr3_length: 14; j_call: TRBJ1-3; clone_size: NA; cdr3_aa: CASSEGTPGNTIYF; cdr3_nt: TGCGCCAGCAGCGAGGGAACCCCTGGAAACACCATATATTTT
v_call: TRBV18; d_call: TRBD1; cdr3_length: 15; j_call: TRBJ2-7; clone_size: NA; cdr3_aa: CASSPLPDRVGEQYF; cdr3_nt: TGTGCCAGCTCACCGCTCCCCGACAGGGTGGGCGAGCAGTACTTC
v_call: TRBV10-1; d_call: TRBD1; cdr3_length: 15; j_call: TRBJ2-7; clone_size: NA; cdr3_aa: CASSTPQGASYEQYF; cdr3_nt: TGCGCCAGCAGTACACCCCAGGGGGCTTCCTACGAGCAGTACTTC
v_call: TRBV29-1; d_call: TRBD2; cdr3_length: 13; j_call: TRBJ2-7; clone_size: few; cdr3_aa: CSVEGASGIEQYF; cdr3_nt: TGCAGCGTTGAGGGGGCTAGCGGGATCGAGCAGTACTTC
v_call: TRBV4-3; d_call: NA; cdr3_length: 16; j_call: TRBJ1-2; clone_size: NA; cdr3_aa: CASSQGLAQGNYGYTF; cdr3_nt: TGCGCCAGCAGCCAAGGGCTCGCCCAGGGGAACTATGGCTACACCTTC
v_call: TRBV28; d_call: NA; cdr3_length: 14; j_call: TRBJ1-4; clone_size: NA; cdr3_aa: CASRIQGSWEKLFF; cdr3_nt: TGTGCCAGCAGGATTCAGGGAAGCTGGGAAAAACTGTTTTTT
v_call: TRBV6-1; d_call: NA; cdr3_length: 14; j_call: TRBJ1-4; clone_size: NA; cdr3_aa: CASSQGIANEKLFF; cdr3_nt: TGTGCCAGCAGTCAGGGTATAGCTAATGAAAAACTGTTTTTT
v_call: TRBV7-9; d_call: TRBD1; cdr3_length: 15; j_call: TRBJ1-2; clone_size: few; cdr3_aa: CASSFETGGGGGYTF; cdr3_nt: TGTGCCAGCAGCTTCGAAACAGGGGGCGGGGGTGGCTACACCTTC
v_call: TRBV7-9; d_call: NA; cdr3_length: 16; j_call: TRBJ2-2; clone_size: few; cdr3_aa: CASSPGGRGNTGELFF; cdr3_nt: TGTGCCAGCAGCCCCGGCGGCAGGGGGAACACCGGGGAGCTGTTTTTT
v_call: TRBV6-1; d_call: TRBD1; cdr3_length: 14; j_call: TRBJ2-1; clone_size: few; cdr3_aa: CASIRDRAVNEQFF; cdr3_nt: TGTGCCAGCATACGGGACAGGGCCGTCAATGAGCAGTTCTTC
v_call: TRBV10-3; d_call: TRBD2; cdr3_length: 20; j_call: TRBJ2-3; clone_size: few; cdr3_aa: CAIKEDRLAGGPGSADTQYF; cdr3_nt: TGTGCCATCAAAGAAGATAGACTAGCGGGAGGGCCAGGTTCGGCAGATACGCAGTATTTT
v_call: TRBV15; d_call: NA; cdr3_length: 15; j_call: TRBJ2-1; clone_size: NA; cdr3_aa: CATSREAVSYNEQFF; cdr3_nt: TGTGCCACCAGCAGAGAGGCAGTCAGCTACAATGAGCAGTTCTTC
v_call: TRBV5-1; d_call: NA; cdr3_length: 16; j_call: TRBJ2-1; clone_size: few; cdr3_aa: CASSFLVQGGYNEQFF; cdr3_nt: TGCGCCAGCAGCTTCCTCGTACAGGGGGGGTACAATGAGCAGTTCTTC
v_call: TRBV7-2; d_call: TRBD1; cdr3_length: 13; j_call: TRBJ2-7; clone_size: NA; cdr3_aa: CASSGQGTYEQYF; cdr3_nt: TGTGCCAGCAGTGGACAGGGGACCTACGAGCAGTACTTC
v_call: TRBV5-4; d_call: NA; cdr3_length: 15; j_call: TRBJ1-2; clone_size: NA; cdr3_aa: CASSFETGLSYGYTF; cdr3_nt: TGTGCCAGCAGCTTTGAAACAGGGTTGAGCTATGGCTACACCTTC
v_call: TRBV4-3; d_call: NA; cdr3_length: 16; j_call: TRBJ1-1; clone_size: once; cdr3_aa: CASSPSYRHGPTEAFF; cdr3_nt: TGCGCCAGCAGCCCAAGTTACCGCCACGGTCCCACTGAAGCTTTCTTT